One sample yielded the 10 T cell receptor beta chains listed below, sequenced in a study of human T cells and chemical hapten exposure (dated by TCRdb to the early 2020s). The library was made by RACE. Data came from a NextSeq 500. TCRdb passed the public sequencing reads through fastp at Q25 and MiXCR, retaining productive beta sequences. One record per CDR3 amino acid sequence lists the most common genes and DNA. The sample records tens of thousands of distinct CDR3 sequences, around an eighth of which are singletons. Clones ranked in the top ten supply under 7% of the sample. The time point label here, explained by the study, means: pre-sensitization, week 0. The label giving this sample's treatment or condition can be read as: therapeutic diphenylcyclopropenone sensitization with weekly scalp DPC. This specimen was whole blood, taken in connection with sensitization to the hapten diphenylcyclopropenone (DPC). These receptors came from a woman aged 25 to 45 with alopecia areata. Some clones in this sample may be carry-over from other donors' samples.

This chain links TRBV5-5 with TRBJ2-3; 9 bases agree with TRBD2. Per the germline V gene, CDR1 is SGHKS and CDR2 is YYEKEE (reference sequence). The ends lost 4 bases at V and 1 base at J; junction bases unmatched: 10. The CDR3 spans 17 residues. CDR3 DNA: TGTGCCAGCAGCCTGTACCCTAGCGGGACGGGCACAGATACGCAGTATTTT. Translated: CASSLYPSGTGTDTQYF. The variable domain in full, completed from reference TRBV5-5 and TRBJ2-3, reads DAGVTQSPTHLIKTRGQQVTLRCSPISGHKSVSWYQQVLGQGPQFIFQYYEKEERGRGNFPDRFSARQFPNYSSELNVNALLLGDSALYLCASSLYPSGTGTDTQYFGPGTRLTVL.

The chain uses TRBV28 and TRBJ1-6; D gene uncertain. CDR1 MDHEN and CDR2 SYDVKM come from the germline V gene. The V end was cut by 10 bases, the J end by 10 bases, with 17 bases between. CDR3 size: 13 residues. The CDR3 coding sequence is TGTGCCACCATCGCGAGTGCAGCCTCACCCCTCCACTTT. It is translated as CATIASAASPLHF.

The V and J genes are TRBV12-3 or TRBV12-4 and TRBJ2-1; D is unresolved. The CDR3 consists of 11 residues. Deletions cut 11 bases from V and 8 bases from J, with 13 bases between. This CDR3 reads CACGGIDEQFF. CDR3 DNA sequence: TGTGCCTGTGGCGGTATAGATGAGCAGTTCTTC.

This clonotype was seen many times. The chain combines TRBV6-5 with TRBJ2-1; 15 bases align to TRBD2. CDR1 and CDR2 (germline): MNHEY, SVGAGI. CDR3 length: 15 residues. The V segment lost 5 bases and the J segment 10 bases; nucleotides outside the gene matches: 6. DNA of the CDR3: TGTGCCAGCAGTCGAGGACTAGCGGGAGGGGGGGAGCAGTTCTTC. Translating gives CASSRGLAGGGEQFF.

The chain joins TRBV20-1 to TRBJ2-1; no clear D gene. Germline CDR1 and CDR2: DFQATT and SNEGSKA (reference sequence). V gave up 0 bases and J gave up 4 bases, with 7 bases separating them. The CDR3 loop spans 13 amino acids. The CDR3, as DNA: TGCAGTGCTAGAGAAGATGAGTACAATGAGCAGTTCTTC. Encoded protein: CSAREDEYNEQFF.

This chain connects TRBV20-1 to TRBJ2-3; D is possibly TRBD2 (5 bases). CDR1 and CDR2 (germline): DFQATT, SNEGSKA (reference sequence). Trimming removed 6 bases from V and 6 bases from J, with 19 bases in between. The length of the CDR3 is 14 residues. DNA for the CDR3: TGCAGTGCGATAGCGTCGGCTCATACGGATACGCAGTATTTT. Residues: CSAIASAHTDTQYF.

The table lists this clonotype with many counts. The chain combines TRBV18 with TRBJ2-5; 7 bases match TRBD1. The CDR3 length is 15 residues. The V and J ends lost 2 bases and 1 base, in that order; junction bases with no gene match: 4. The germline gives CDR1 KGHSH, CDR2 LQKENI. The CDR3 DNA reads as TGTGCCAGCTCACCAGGGACAGACACCCAAGAGACCCAGTACTTC. Residues: CASSPGTDTQETQYF.

The chain is built from TRBV6-6 and TRBJ1-2, with D possibly matching TRBD1 (5 bases). The CDR3 extends over 15 amino acids. Germline CDR1 is MNHNY and CDR2 is SVGAGI (reference sequence). Trimming stripped 6 bases from V and 4 bases from J, with 18 bases between. CDR3 in DNA: TGTGCCAGCAGCCCCGGGGACCCCGGCCTCTATGGCTACACCTTC. As protein: CASSPGDPGLYGYTF.

The chain links TRBV6-2 or TRBV6-3 to TRBJ2-7, with 11 bases lining up with TRBD2. The CDR3 runs 11 residues. V dropped 8 bases and J dropped 7; count of bases not matched to a gene: 1. Germline V gene sequence: CDR1 MNHEY, CDR2 SVGEGT. CDR3 nucleotide sequence: TGTGCCAGCCGACTAGCGGGAGAGCAGTACTTC. Its translation: CASRLAGEQYF.

By share, this clonotype counts as medium-sized (0.01 to 0.1%). The chain joins TRBV27 to TRBJ2-2; 11 nucleotides agree with TRBD2. Germline trimming cut 3 bases from V and 6 bases from J; bases unmatched to any gene: 6. The CDR3 sequence is 16 residues long. The germline CDR1 and CDR2 sequences are MNHEY and SMNVEV (reference sequence). The CDR3 loop is CASSLVLAGGAGELFF. In DNA, the CDR3 is TGTGCCAGCAGTTTGGTGCTAGCGGGAGGTGCCGGGGAGCTGTTTTTT.